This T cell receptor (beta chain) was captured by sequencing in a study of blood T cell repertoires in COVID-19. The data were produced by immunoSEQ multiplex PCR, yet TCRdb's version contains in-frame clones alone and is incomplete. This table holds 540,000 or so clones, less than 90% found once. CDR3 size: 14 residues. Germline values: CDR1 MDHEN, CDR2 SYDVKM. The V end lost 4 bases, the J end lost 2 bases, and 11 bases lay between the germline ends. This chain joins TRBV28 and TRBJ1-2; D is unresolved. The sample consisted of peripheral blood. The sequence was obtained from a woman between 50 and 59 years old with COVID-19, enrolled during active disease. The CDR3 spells CASSSGRLNYGYTF. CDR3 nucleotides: TGTGCCAGCAGTTCTGGAAGACTAAACTATGGCTACACCTTC.